This entry is about one TCR beta chain. The data stem from a study of long-term antiretroviral therapy in people with HIV. Version v3.0 of the immunoSEQ assay ran at survey level. Some clones are missing from TCRdb's copy, which holds only in-frame ones; the method was immunoSEQ multiplex PCR. The sample includes 15,000 to 20,000 clones, over 75% seen only once; the top ten take about 8.9%. The source material was unsorted PBMCs, sampled 0.3 years after starting antiretroviral therapy. This clonotype was obtained from a man in his sixties with HIV.

The CDR3 here is CASSFTGKSTEAFF. In nucleotides, the CDR3 is TGTGCCAGCAGCTTTACAGGAAAGAGCACTGAAGCTTTCTTT. This chain uses TRBV11-2 with TRBJ1-1; possible D gene TRBD1, 5 bases. CDR1 is SGHAT and CDR2 is FQNNGV in the germline V gene. V gave up 3 bases and J gave up 4 bases, with 12 bases separating them. CDR3 length: 14 amino acids.